This is a list of T cell receptor beta chains from one sample in a study of persistence of HIV-infected CD4 T cells. For these TCRs, the target antigens are not known. Clones were sequenced by immunoSEQ multiplex PCR, and TCRdb holds only the in-frame ones, with some missing. The table shows about 30,000 clones, with approximately 70% occurring only once. The specimen comprised CD4+ T cells sorted from PBMCs after 18-hour stimulation, sampled from a patient who received antiretroviral therapy. These receptors were taken from an adult man with HIV who was CMV-seropositive. The CDR3 runs from the conserved cysteine through the conserved F or W. D genes are given only for firm matches. Clone size is not always given. Where it is, it says once, few, many or a class for expanded clones.

clone_size: .; j_call: TRBJ2-1; d_call: TRBD1; v_call: TRBV9; cdr3_aa: CASSPRTGYNEQFF; cdr3_nt: TGTGCCAGCAGCCCCCGGACAGGCTATAATGAGCAGTTCTTC
clone_size: .; j_call: TRBJ1-2; d_call: .; v_call: TRBV12-3/TRBV12-4; cdr3_aa: CARPRDIYGYTF; cdr3_nt: TGTGCCAGACCCCGGGACATCTATGGCTACACCTTC
clone_size: .; j_call: TRBJ2-4; d_call: .; v_call: TRBV28; cdr3_aa: CASSLRQAKNIQYF; cdr3_nt: TGTGCCAGCAGTTTACGTCAGGCCAAAAACATTCAGTACTTC
clone_size: .; j_call: TRBJ1-4; d_call: TRBD1; v_call: TRBV28; cdr3_aa: CASTRGTGDEKLFF; cdr3_nt: TGTGCCAGCACCCGCGGGACAGGGGATGAAAAACTGTTTTTT
clone_size: .; j_call: TRBJ1-1; d_call: .; v_call: TRBV4-1; cdr3_aa: CASSPQLNTEAFF; cdr3_nt: TGCGCCAGCAGCCCGCAGTTGAACACTGAAGCTTTCTTT
clone_size: .; j_call: TRBJ1-4; d_call: .; v_call: TRBV9; cdr3_aa: CASSLREGRIEKLFF; cdr3_nt: TGTGCCAGCAGCCTTAGGGAAGGGAGGATCGAAAAACTGTTTTTT
clone_size: .; j_call: TRBJ1-1; d_call: .; v_call: TRBV28; cdr3_aa: CASSRNPEAFF; cdr3_nt: TGTGCCAGCAGTAGAAATCCTGAAGCTTTCTTT
clone_size: .; j_call: TRBJ1-2; d_call: TRBD1; v_call: TRBV9; cdr3_aa: CASSPDLQGGEGYTF; cdr3_nt: TGTGCCAGCAGCCCGGACCTACAGGGGGGTGAAGGCTACACCTTC
clone_size: .; j_call: TRBJ1-2; d_call: .; v_call: TRBV19; cdr3_aa: CASRGRNYGYTF; cdr3_nt: TGTGCCAGTAGAGGCAGAAACTATGGCTACACCTTC
clone_size: few; j_call: TRBJ1-2; d_call: .; v_call: TRBV7-8; cdr3_aa: CASSLTVRRGDYGYTF; cdr3_nt: TGTGCCAGCAGCTTAACGGTGAGGAGGGGAGACTATGGCTACACCTTC
clone_size: once; j_call: TRBJ2-7; d_call: .; v_call: TRBV28; cdr3_aa: CASSFSDRGEQYF; cdr3_nt: TGTGCCAGCAGTTTCTCGGACCGTGGCGAGCAGTACTTC
clone_size: once; j_call: TRBJ2-3; d_call: TRBD2; v_call: TRBV29-1; cdr3_aa: CSVVSGGRKEDTQYF; cdr3_nt: TGCAGCGTTGTCAGCGGGGGTCGAAAGGAAGATACGCAGTATTTT
clone_size: .; j_call: TRBJ2-7; d_call: .; v_call: TRBV19; cdr3_aa: CASMGSSYEQYF; cdr3_nt: TGTGCCAGTATGGGCAGCTCCTACGAGCAGTACTTC
clone_size: .; j_call: TRBJ1-2; d_call: .; v_call: TRBV9; cdr3_aa: CASSVGGGGMYGYTF; cdr3_nt: TGTGCCAGCAGCGTAGGAGGGGGGGGGATGTATGGCTACACCTTC
clone_size: .; j_call: TRBJ1-2; d_call: .; v_call: TRBV5-4; cdr3_aa: CASSLAGRSYGYTF; cdr3_nt: TGTGCCAGCAGCTTGGCGGGACGGAGCTATGGCTACACCTTC
clone_size: .; j_call: TRBJ2-1; d_call: TRBD2; v_call: TRBV5-4; cdr3_aa: CASSNPSGGFYNEQFF; cdr3_nt: TGTGCCAGCAGCAATCCTAGCGGGGGCTTCTACAATGAGCAGTTCTTC
clone_size: once; j_call: TRBJ2-3; d_call: .; v_call: TRBV7-2; cdr3_aa: CASSLQLSSTDTQYF; cdr3_nt: TGTGCCAGCAGCTTACAGTTATCTAGCACAGATACGCAGTATTTT
clone_size: few; j_call: TRBJ1-4; d_call: .; v_call: TRBV2; cdr3_aa: CASSEQGWINEKLFF; cdr3_nt: TGTGCCAGCAGTGAACAGGGGTGGATTAATGAAAAACTGTTTTTT
clone_size: .; j_call: TRBJ2-5; d_call: .; v_call: TRBV5-4; cdr3_aa: CASSLDRRGETQYF; cdr3_nt: TGTGCCAGCAGCCTTGACAGAAGAGGAGAGACCCAGTACTTC
clone_size: .; j_call: TRBJ1-1; d_call: .; v_call: TRBV6-5; cdr3_aa: CASSYSKSTGTEAFF; cdr3_nt: TGTGCCAGCAGTTACAGTAAGTCCACTGGCACTGAAGCTTTCTTT
clone_size: .; j_call: TRBJ2-7; d_call: TRBD1; v_call: TRBV18; cdr3_aa: CASSPPGQGLAALEQYF; cdr3_nt: TGTGCCAGCTCACCCCCGGGACAGGGGCTGGCTGCACTCGAGCAGTACTTC
clone_size: .; j_call: TRBJ2-3; d_call: TRBD2; v_call: TRBV9; cdr3_aa: CASSSSGGRTDTQYF; cdr3_nt: TGTGCCAGCAGCTCCTCGGGGGGACGCACAGATACGCAGTATTTT
clone_size: few; j_call: TRBJ1-1; d_call: .; v_call: TRBV2; cdr3_aa: CATKTEMNTEAFF; cdr3_nt: TGTGCTACGAAGACAGAGATGAACACTGAAGCTTTCTTT
clone_size: .; j_call: TRBJ2-1; d_call: TRBD2; v_call: TRBV6-5; cdr3_aa: CASSLSGGAYNEQFF; cdr3_nt: TGTGCCAGCAGCCTTAGCGGGGGGGCTTACAATGAGCAGTTCTTC
clone_size: .; j_call: TRBJ2-6; d_call: .; v_call: TRBV7-9; cdr3_aa: CASSLGVGQSSSGANVLTF; cdr3_nt: TGTGCCAGCAGCTTAGGGGTTGGACAGTCCAGCTCTGGGGCCAACGTCCTGACTTTC
clone_size: .; j_call: TRBJ2-6; d_call: .; v_call: TRBV11-2; cdr3_aa: CASSRKIDGANVLTF; cdr3_nt: TGTGCCAGCAGCCGGAAGATCGACGGGGCCAACGTCCTGACTTTC
clone_size: few; j_call: TRBJ1-5; d_call: .; v_call: TRBV6-1; cdr3_aa: CASSERREGQPQHF; cdr3_nt: TGTGCCAGCAGTGAACGAAGGGAAGGTCAGCCCCAGCATTTT
clone_size: .; j_call: TRBJ1-6; d_call: .; v_call: TRBV9; cdr3_aa: CASSVGDESSPLHF; cdr3_nt: TGTGCCAGCAGCGTAGGGGACGAGAGTTCACCCCTCCACTTT
clone_size: .; j_call: TRBJ1-6; d_call: TRBD1; v_call: TRBV9; cdr3_aa: CASRQTGDNSPLHF; cdr3_nt: TGTGCCAGCCGCCAGACAGGGGATAATTCACCCCTCCACTTT
clone_size: once; j_call: TRBJ1-4; d_call: TRBD1; v_call: TRBV5-6; cdr3_aa: CASRGQLDEKLFF; cdr3_nt: TGTGCCAGCAGGGGACAGTTGGACGAAAAACTGTTTTTT
clone_size: .; j_call: TRBJ2-7; d_call: .; v_call: TRBV18; cdr3_aa: CASSQGNTYEQYF; cdr3_nt: TGTGCCAGCTCGCAGGGGAATACCTACGAGCAGTACTTC
clone_size: .; j_call: TRBJ1-1; d_call: TRBD1; v_call: TRBV19; cdr3_aa: CASLVPLGQGNTEAFF; cdr3_nt: TGTGCCAGTTTAGTCCCGCTTGGACAGGGGAACACTGAAGCTTTCTTT
clone_size: .; j_call: TRBJ2-5; d_call: TRBD1; v_call: TRBV5-1; cdr3_aa: CASSLGTGQETQYF; cdr3_nt: TGCGCCAGCAGCTTGGGGACAGGACAAGAGACCCAGTACTTC
clone_size: once; j_call: TRBJ1-1; d_call: .; v_call: TRBV7-3; cdr3_aa: CASSWGHANTEAFF; cdr3_nt: TGTGCCAGCAGCTGGGGACACGCGAACACTGAAGCTTTCTTT
clone_size: .; j_call: TRBJ2-3; d_call: .; v_call: TRBV19; cdr3_aa: CASSRGLPGTDTQYF; cdr3_nt: TGTGCCAGTAGTAGGGGACTGCCGGGCACAGATACGCAGTATTTT